The T cell receptor beta chain described here comes from a study of T-cell reconstitution after alpha-beta-depleted transplantation in children. For TCRbeta, the library was prepared with unique molecular identifiers. Each CDR3 protein gets one entry after TCRdb re-called the PCR reads with MiXCR. The table shows around 370,000 distinct CDR3 sequences, with over 9% occurring only once. With 3 bases removed from V and 6 bases from J, the gap between germline ends came to 15 bases. Germline-derived CDR1 and CDR2 are KGHDR and SFDVKD. The CDR3 is 15 amino acids. Sequencing used PBMCs from the stem cell graft donor, obtained from the stem cell graft. The receptor was isolated from a human donor who donated a stem cell graft to a child with acute lymphoblastic leukemia. The chain links TRBV24-1 to TRBJ2-3; TRBD2 is a possible D gene (6 bases). The CDR3 DNA is TGTGCCACCAGTGATCCCGGGACTCACGGCGATACGCAGTATTTT. The encoded protein is CATSDPGTHGDTQYF.